This T cell receptor (beta chain) was identified in a study of cytomegalovirus exposure and HLA in healthy donors. General observations from the study: HLA-A and HLA-B allele assignments for most subjects were reportedly predicted accurately using TCR beta sequences. V- and J-gene trimming of TCR beta was linked (in a later analysis) to a missense DCLRE1C variant.

In this sample, this clone turned up once. Antigen specificity is unknown. V lost 0 bases and J lost 3, with 14 bases in between. Germline V gene data show CDR1 as MRHNA and CDR2 as SNTAGT. CDR3 length: 17 residues. Primers included in the PCR were 60 Vbeta and 13 Jbeta primers. Some clones are missing from TCRdb's copy, which holds only in-frame ones; the method was immunoSEQ multiplex PCR. The repertoire holds roughly 130,000 clones, with about two thirds as singletons. Specimen: PBMCs. The sequence was collected from an older woman in good health and CMV-seropositive. The chain combines TRBV6-4 with TRBJ2-2; possible D gene TRBD1, 6 bases. CDR3 sequence reads: CASSDSRGRGHTGELFF. The CDR3 DNA is TGTGCCAGCAGTGACTCGAGGGGCAGGGGTCACACCGGGGAGCTGTTTTTT.